These T cell receptor beta chains were read from a single sample in a study of beta chain features in type 1 diabetes. Sequencing was performed with immunoSEQ multiplex PCR; in TCRdb, only in-frame clones are kept and a portion is missing. The sample consists of 900,000 or so clones, about a sixth of them appearing once. The sample was naive CD4+ T cells from blood. Receptors were obtained from a young woman in good health. The CDR3 runs from the conserved cysteine through the conserved F or W. Fields, in order: clone size, J gene, D gene, V gene, CDR3 protein, CDR3 DNA. D genes are given only for firm matches. Size tells how often a clone was seen (once, few, many) or the class of an expanded clone, and some rows leave it out.

>NA|TRBJ1-1|NA|TRBV2
CASIPERMNTEAFF
TGTGCCAGCATTCCGGAAAGGATGAACACTGAAGCTTTCTTT
>NA|TRBJ2-2|NA|TRBV4-3
CASSHLAIGNTGELFF
TGCGCCAGCAGCCATTTAGCGATTGGAAACACCGGGGAGCTGTTTTTT
>NA|TRBJ2-5|NA|TRBV20-1
CSASRWETQYF
TGCAGTGCCTCTAGGTGGGAGACCCAGTACTTC
>NA|TRBJ1-4|NA|TRBV2
CASSEFKGGEKLFF
TGTGCCAGCAGTGAATTCAAGGGCGGAGAAAAACTGTTTTTT
>NA|TRBJ2-5|NA|TRBV21-1
CASTEGTSGRFPQYF
TGTGCCAGCACCGAAGGGACTAGCGGGAGGTTTCCCCAGTACTTC
>NA|TRBJ2-7|NA|TRBV2
CASSRDRSSSYEQYF
TGTGCCAGCAGCCGAGACAGGTCAAGCTCCTACGAGCAGTACTTC
>NA|TRBJ2-7|NA|TRBV20-1
CSATLVREQYF
TGCAGTGCTACTTTGGTGCGGGAGCAGTACTTC
>NA|TRBJ2-2|NA|TRBV30
CAWSGPGELFF
TGTGCCTGGAGTGGCCCCGGGGAGCTGTTTTTT
>NA|TRBJ2-1|NA|TRBV5-4
CASSPRQNDEQFF
TGTGCCAGCAGCCCGAGGCAGAATGATGAGCAGTTCTTC
>few|TRBJ1-5|NA|TRBV5-6
CASSLYSNQPQHF
TGTGCCAGCAGCTTGTATAGCAATCAGCCCCAGCATTTT
>NA|TRBJ2-1|NA|TRBV6-1
CASRTGSYNEQFF
TGTGCCAGCAGGACGGGCTCCTACAATGAGCAGTTCTTC
>NA|TRBJ2-7|NA|TRBV11-2
CASSLLPAYEQYF
TGTGCCAGCAGCTTACTTCCAGCCTACGAGCAGTACTTC
>NA|TRBJ2-7|TRBD2|TRBV7-2
CASSPTPASGKSSYEQYF
TGTGCCAGCAGCCCAACCCCCGCTAGCGGGAAAAGCTCCTACGAGCAGTACTTC
>few|TRBJ1-1|NA|TRBV4-2
CASSPYIQGSLGNTEAFF
TGTGCCAGCAGCCCCTACATACAGGGATCGTTGGGGAACACTGAAGCTTTCTTT
>few|TRBJ2-2|TRBD2|TRBV2
CASTREDTGELFF
TGTGCCAGCACTCGGGAGGACACCGGGGAGCTGTTTTTT
>NA|TRBJ1-5|TRBD1|TRBV28
CASFQGAGNQPQHF
TGTGCCAGCTTTCAGGGGGCCGGCAATCAGCCCCAGCATTTT
>NA|TRBJ1-3|NA|TRBV4-2
CASSQDRTAGNTIYF
TGTGCCAGCAGCCAAGATAGGACAGCTGGAAACACCATATATTTT
>NA|TRBJ2-1|NA|TRBV2
CASSSLFGKGGSYNEQFF
TGTGCCAGCAGCTCCCTATTTGGAAAGGGGGGCTCCTACAATGAGCAGTTCTTC
>NA|TRBJ2-3|NA|TRBV5-1
CASSSTHFTDTQYF
TGCGCCAGCAGCTCGACTCACTTCACAGATACGCAGTATTTT
>NA|TRBJ2-7|NA|TRBV10-3
CAAEDPGPSYEQYF
TGTGCCGCTGAGGATCCAGGGCCCTCCTACGAGCAGTACTTC
>few|TRBJ2-7|TRBD2|TRBV11-1
CASSLYTSGYEQYF
TGTGCCAGCAGCTTATATACTAGCGGCTACGAGCAGTACTTC
>NA|TRBJ2-1|TRBD2|TRBV11-2
CASSKESLAGGTNEQFF
TGTGCCAGCAGCAAAGAGAGCCTAGCGGGAGGCACGAATGAGCAGTTCTTC
>few|TRBJ2-7|NA|TRBV6-6
CASKGSAGSYEQYF
TGTGCCAGCAAAGGGTCGGCAGGCTCCTACGAGCAGTACTTC
>few|TRBJ1-5|NA|TRBV28
CASSTTHQPQHF
TGTGCCAGCAGTACGACTCATCAGCCCCAGCATTTT
>NA|TRBJ1-1|NA|TRBV2
CASSVSTIAGANTEAFF
TGTGCCAGCAGTGTCTCTACCATTGCCGGGGCGAACACTGAAGCTTTCTTT
>NA|TRBJ2-3|TRBD1|TRBV2
CASSETGGRDTQYF
TGTGCCAGCAGTGAAACAGGGGGACGAGATACGCAGTATTTT
>NA|TRBJ2-6|TRBD1|TRBV5-1
CASSRGTGAASRVLTF
TGCGCCAGCAGCCGGGGGACAGGGGCCGCATCCCGCGTCCTGACTTTC
>NA|TRBJ2-1|NA|TRBV6-1
CASSVPAALTGEQFF
TGTGCCAGCAGTGTTCCTGCGGCGCTTACAGGAGAGCAGTTCTTC
>NA|TRBJ1-5|NA|TRBV5-8
CASSLKAQYQPQHF
TGTGCCAGCAGCCTTAAGGCTCAGTATCAGCCCCAGCATTTT
>NA|TRBJ2-7|NA|TRBV28
CASSFAAQSYEQYF
TGTGCCAGCAGTTTTGCTGCCCAATCCTACGAGCAGTACTTC
>NA|TRBJ2-1|NA|TRBV7-9
CASSLAGEARDEQFF
TGTGCCAGCAGCTTAGCGGGAGAAGCCAGGGATGAGCAGTTCTTC
>NA|TRBJ1-1|NA|TRBV11-2
CASSFGRATEAFF
TGTGCCAGCAGCTTTGGCAGGGCAACTGAAGCTTTCTTT
>few|TRBJ2-7|TRBD1|TRBV11-2
CASSLVVGQGPEQYF
TGTGCCAGCAGCTTAGTAGTGGGACAGGGACCCGAGCAGTACTTC
>few|TRBJ2-1|TRBD2|TRBV5-4
CASSLVGLAGGTDNEQFF
TGTGCCAGCAGCTTGGTAGGACTAGCGGGAGGCACCGACAATGAGCAGTTCTTC
>NA|TRBJ2-5|NA|TRBV7-2
CASSSRTESRAQYF
TGTGCCAGCAGCTCGAGGACGGAAAGTAGGGCCCAGTACTTC
>few|TRBJ2-5|NA|TRBV5-1
CASSVGQSETQYF
TGCGCCAGCAGCGTCGGACAGTCTGAGACCCAGTACTTC
>few|TRBJ1-2|NA|TRBV29-1
CSVEPRLDYGYTF
TGCAGCGTTGAGCCCAGGCTCGACTATGGCTACACCTTC
>NA|TRBJ1-5|NA|TRBV2
CASSGVNQPQHF
TGTGCCAGCAGCGGGGTTAATCAGCCCCAGCATTTT
>NA|TRBJ2-3|NA|TRBV10-3
CATSEGVSAYFRDHGDTQYF
TGTGCCACCAGTGAGGGGGTGAGTGCCTATTTTCGGGACCACGGAGATACGCAGTATTTT
>few|TRBJ2-1|TRBD2|TRBV7-3
CASSLTSGRRYEQFF
TGTGCCAGCAGCTTAACTAGCGGGAGACGTTATGAGCAGTTCTTC
>few|TRBJ2-1|TRBD2|TRBV4-2
CASSLMLGTSGRGALYNEQFF
TGTGCCAGCAGCCTGATGTTAGGGACTAGCGGGAGAGGGGCTCTCTACAATGAGCAGTTCTTC
>few|TRBJ1-4|NA|TRBV7-2
CASSLFGSTNEKLFF
TGTGCCAGCAGCTTATTCGGTTCAACTAATGAAAAACTGTTTTTT
>NA|TRBJ1-3|NA|TRBV28
CASSPGGSAGNTIYF
TGTGCCAGCAGCCCCGGTGGCTCTGCTGGAAACACCATATATTTT
>few|TRBJ1-4|NA|TRBV25-1
CASSESGQGLDEKLFF
TGTGCCAGCAGTGAATCAGGTCAGGGGTTGGATGAAAAACTGTTTTTT
>NA|TRBJ2-1|TRBD2|TRBV4-2
CASSQVPLAGYNEQFF
TGTGCCAGCAGCCAAGTGCCACTAGCGGGTTACAATGAGCAGTTCTTC
>NA|TRBJ2-2|TRBD1|TRBV7-2
CASSLSRDRGRELFF
TGTGCCAGCAGCTTATCCCGGGACAGGGGCCGGGAGCTGTTTTTT
>NA|TRBJ2-7|NA|TRBV28
CASSLSSEQYF
TGTGCCAGCAGTTTATCGTCCGAGCAGTACTTC
>NA|TRBJ1-3|NA|TRBV2
CASSVERGTGNTIYF
TGTGCCAGCAGTGTGGAGCGGGGAACTGGAAACACCATATATTTT
>NA|TRBJ2-1|TRBD2|TRBV27
CASSYQRGVARYNEQFF
TGTGCCAGCAGTTATCAGCGGGGAGTAGCCCGCTACAATGAGCAGTTCTTC
>few|TRBJ2-3|TRBD2|TRBV7-9
CAQGLADLDTQYF
TGTGCCCAAGGACTAGCGGACTTGGATACGCAGTATTTT
>few|TRBJ2-7|NA|TRBV6-5
CASSYSYRRAHEQYF
TGTGCCAGCAGTTACTCATACAGAAGGGCTCACGAGCAGTACTTC
>few|TRBJ2-1|NA|TRBV19
CASSTSTGRSSYNEQFF
TGTGCCAGTAGCACATCAACGGGACGTTCGTCCTACAATGAGCAGTTCTTC
>NA|TRBJ1-5|NA|TRBV21-1
CASSKVTGTLRSNQPQHF
TGTGCCAGCAGCAAGGTGACAGGGACCCTACGGAGCAATCAGCCCCAGCATTTT
>NA|TRBJ2-7|NA|TRBV7-2
CASSLSLAYEQYF
TGTGCCAGCAGCTTATCTCTGGCCTACGAGCAGTACTTC
>many|TRBJ2-1|NA|TRBV14
CASSQGPSVYNEQFF
TGTGCCAGCAGCCAAGGTCCATCGGTCTACAATGAGCAGTTCTTC
>few|TRBJ2-7|NA|TRBV27
CASSLDRTRYEQYF
TGTGCCAGCAGTTTAGATAGGACCCGCTACGAGCAGTACTTC
>NA|TRBJ1-1|NA|TRBV2
CASSVHGANTEAFF
TGTGCCAGCAGTGTTCATGGCGCGAACACTGAAGCTTTCTTT